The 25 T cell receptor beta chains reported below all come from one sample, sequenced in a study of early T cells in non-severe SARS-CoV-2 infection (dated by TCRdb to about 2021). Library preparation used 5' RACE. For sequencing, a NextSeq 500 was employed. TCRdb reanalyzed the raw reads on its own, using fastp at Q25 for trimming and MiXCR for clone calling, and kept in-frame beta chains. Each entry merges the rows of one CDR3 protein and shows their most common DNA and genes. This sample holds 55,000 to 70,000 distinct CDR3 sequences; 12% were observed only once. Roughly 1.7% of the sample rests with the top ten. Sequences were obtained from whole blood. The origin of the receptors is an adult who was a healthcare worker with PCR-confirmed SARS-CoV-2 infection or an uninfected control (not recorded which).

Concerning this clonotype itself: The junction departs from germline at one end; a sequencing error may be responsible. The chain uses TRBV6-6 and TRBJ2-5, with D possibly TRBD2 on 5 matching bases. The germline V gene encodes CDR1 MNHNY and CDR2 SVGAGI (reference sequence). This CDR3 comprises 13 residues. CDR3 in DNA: TGTGCCAGCATATCGGGATTCCAAGAGTCCCAGTACTTC. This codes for CASISGFQESQYF.

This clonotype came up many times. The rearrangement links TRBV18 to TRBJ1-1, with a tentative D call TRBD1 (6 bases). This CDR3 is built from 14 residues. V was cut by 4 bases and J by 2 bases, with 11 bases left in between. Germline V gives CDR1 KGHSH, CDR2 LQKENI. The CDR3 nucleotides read TGTGCCAGCTCACTTGGGACAAGTAACACTGAAGCTTTCTTT. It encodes CASSLGTSNTEAFF.

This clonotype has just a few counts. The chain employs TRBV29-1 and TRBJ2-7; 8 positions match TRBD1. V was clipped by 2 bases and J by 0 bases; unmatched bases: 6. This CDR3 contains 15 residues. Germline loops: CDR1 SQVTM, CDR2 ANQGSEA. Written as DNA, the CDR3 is TGCAGCGTTGAATACCCCGGGACAGGCTCCTACGAGCAGTACTTC. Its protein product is CSVEYPGTGSYEQYF.

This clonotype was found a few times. The CDR3 reads CASSGGLATGEQYF. The CDR3 bases are TGTGCCAGCAGCGGGGGACTAGCCACGGGCGAGCAGTACTTC. This chain uses TRBV2 with TRBJ2-7, with 9 nucleotides matching TRBD2. The germline V gene has CDR1 SNHLY and CDR2 FYNNEI. J was trimmed by 6 bases and V by 6 bases; bases with no gene match: 9. CDR3 length equals 14 residues.

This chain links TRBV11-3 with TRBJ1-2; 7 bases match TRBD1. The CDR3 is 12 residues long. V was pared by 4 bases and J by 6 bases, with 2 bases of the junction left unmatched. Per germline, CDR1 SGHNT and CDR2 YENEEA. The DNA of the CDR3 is TGTGCCAGCAGCTCAGGGGGGAATGGCTACACCTTC. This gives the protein CASSSGGNGYTF.

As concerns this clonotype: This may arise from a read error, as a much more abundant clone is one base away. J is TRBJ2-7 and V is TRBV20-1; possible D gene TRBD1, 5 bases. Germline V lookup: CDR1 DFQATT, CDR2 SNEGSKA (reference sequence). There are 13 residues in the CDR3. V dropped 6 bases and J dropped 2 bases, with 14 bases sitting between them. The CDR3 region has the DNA TGCAGTGCGCTGATACAGGAAACCTACGAGCAGTACTTC. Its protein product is CSALIQETYEQYF.

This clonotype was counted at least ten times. CDR3 region: CAISVLARGSYNEQFF. CDR3 nucleotides: TGTGCCATCAGTGTTCTCGCTCGCGGGTCCTACAATGAGCAGTTCTTC. J is TRBJ2-1 and V is TRBV10-3; possible D gene TRBD2, 5 bases. Germline CDR1 is ENHRY and CDR2 is SYGVKD. The CDR3 spans 16 residues. Trimming removed 4 bases from V and 1 base from J, with 14 bases in between.

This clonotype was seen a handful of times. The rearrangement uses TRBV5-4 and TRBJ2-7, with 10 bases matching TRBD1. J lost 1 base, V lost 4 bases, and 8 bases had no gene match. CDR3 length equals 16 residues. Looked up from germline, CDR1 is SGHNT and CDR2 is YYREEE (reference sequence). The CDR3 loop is CASSRSDRGPSYEQYF. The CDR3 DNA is TGTGCCAGCAGCCGAAGCGACAGGGGGCCGTCCTACGAGCAGTACTTC.

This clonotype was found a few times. CDR3 nucleotide sequence: TGTGCCAGCAAGCGAGGGGGCGGTCAGCCCCAGCATTTT. It specifies CASKRGGGQPQHF. V and J are TRBV6-2 or TRBV6-3 and TRBJ1-5, with 7 bases identical to TRBD1. The CDR3 extends over 13 amino acids. From germline, CDR1 is MNHEY and CDR2 SVGEGT. Trimming removed 7 bases from V and 6 bases from J; junction bases left unmatched: 6.

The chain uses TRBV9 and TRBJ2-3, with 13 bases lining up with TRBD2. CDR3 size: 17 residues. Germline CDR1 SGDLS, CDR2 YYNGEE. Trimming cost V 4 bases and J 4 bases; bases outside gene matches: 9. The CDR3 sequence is CASSSQGGTSGADTQYF. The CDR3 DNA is TGTGCCAGCAGCTCCCAAGGTGGGACTAGCGGGGCAGATACGCAGTATTTT.

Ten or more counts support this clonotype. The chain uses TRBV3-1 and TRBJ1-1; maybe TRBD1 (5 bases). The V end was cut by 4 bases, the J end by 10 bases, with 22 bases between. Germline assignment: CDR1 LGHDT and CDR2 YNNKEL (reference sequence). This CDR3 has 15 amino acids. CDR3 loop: CASSPTGAQYTPAFF. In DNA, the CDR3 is TGTGCCAGCAGCCCTACCGGGGCCCAGTATACCCCAGCTTTCTTT.

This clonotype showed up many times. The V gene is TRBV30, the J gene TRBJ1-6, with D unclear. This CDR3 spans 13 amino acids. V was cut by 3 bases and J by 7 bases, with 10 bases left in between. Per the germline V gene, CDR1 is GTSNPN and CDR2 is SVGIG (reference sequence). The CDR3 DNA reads TGTGCCTGGAGGCTGACCCGGAATTCACCCCTCCACTTT. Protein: CAWRLTRNSPLHF.

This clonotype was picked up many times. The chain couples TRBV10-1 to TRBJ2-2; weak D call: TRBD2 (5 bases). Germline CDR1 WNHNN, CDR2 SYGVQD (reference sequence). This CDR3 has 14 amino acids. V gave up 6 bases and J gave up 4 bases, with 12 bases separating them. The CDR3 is CASSLDFFTGELFF. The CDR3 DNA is TGCGCCAGCAGCCTGGACTTTTTCACCGGGGAGCTGTTTTTT.

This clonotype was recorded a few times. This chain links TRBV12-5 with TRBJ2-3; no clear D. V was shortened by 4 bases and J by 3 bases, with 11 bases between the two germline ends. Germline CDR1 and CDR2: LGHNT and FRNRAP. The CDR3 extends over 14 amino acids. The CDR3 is CASGSPAITDTQYF. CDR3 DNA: TGTGCTAGTGGTTCCCCAGCGATAACAGATACGCAGTATTTT.

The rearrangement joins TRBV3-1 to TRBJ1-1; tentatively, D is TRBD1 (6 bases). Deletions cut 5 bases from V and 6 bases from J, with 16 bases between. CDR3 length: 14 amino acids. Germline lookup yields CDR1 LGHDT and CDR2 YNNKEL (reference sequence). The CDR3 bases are TGTGCCAGCAGCGGAGACAGGCGCGTTGCTGAAGCTTTCTTT. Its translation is CASSGDRRVAEAFF.

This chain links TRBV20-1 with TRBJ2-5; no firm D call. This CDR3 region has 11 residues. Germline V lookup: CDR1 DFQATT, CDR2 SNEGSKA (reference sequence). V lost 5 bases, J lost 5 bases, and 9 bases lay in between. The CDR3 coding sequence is TGCAGTGCTCCAACGTTTGAGACCCAGTACTTC. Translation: CSAPTFETQYF.

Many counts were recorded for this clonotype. Here the CDR3 reads CASSAYNREAQHF. The CDR3 bases are TGTGCCAGCAGCGCCTACAACCGGGAGGCCCAGCATTTT. The J gene is TRBJ1-5, the V gene TRBV5-8; D is ambiguous. The V gene's germline CDR1 is SGHTS and CDR2 YDEGEE. Trimming removed 4 bases at V and 11 bases at J, with 16 bases between. This CDR3 region has 13 residues.

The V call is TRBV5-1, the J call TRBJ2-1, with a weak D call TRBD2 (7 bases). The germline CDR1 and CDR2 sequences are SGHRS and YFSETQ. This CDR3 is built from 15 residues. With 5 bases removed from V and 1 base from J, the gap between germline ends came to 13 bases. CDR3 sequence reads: CASRRGGYSYNEQFF. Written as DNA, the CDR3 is TGCGCCAGCAGGCGCGGGGGCTATTCCTACAATGAGCAGTTCTTC.

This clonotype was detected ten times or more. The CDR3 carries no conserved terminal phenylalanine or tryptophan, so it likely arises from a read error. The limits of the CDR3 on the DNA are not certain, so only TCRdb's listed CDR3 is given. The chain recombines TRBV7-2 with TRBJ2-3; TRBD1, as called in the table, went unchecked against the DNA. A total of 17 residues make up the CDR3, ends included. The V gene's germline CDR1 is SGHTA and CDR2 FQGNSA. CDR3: CASSLAGGGPPGDRSVV.

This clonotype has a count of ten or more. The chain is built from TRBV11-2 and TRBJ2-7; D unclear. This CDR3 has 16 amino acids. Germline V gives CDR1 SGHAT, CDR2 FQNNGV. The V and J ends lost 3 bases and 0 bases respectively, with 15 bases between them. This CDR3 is CASSFRPATSSYEQYF. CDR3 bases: TGTGCCAGCAGCTTCCGACCCGCAACCAGCTCCTACGAGCAGTACTTC.

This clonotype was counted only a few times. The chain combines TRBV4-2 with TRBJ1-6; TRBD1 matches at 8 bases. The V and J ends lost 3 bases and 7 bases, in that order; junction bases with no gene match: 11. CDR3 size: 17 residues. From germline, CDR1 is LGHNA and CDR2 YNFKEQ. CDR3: CASSQPRSGTGNSPLHF. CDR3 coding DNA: TGTGCCAGCAGCCAGCCCAGATCCGGGACAGGAAATTCACCCCTCCACTTT.

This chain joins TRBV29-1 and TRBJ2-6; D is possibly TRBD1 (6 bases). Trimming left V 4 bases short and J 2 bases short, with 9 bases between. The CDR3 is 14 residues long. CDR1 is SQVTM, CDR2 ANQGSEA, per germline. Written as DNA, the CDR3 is TGCAGCGTTGCGAGGGGGACTGGGGCCAACGTCCTGACTTTC. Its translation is CSVARGTGANVLTF.

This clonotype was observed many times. The CDR3 sequence: CASSYGGAQPQHF. CDR3 sequence (DNA): TGTGCCAGCAGTTACGGGGGTGCTCAGCCCCAGCATTTT. This chain joins TRBV6-5 and TRBJ1-5, with D possibly TRBD1 on 5 matching bases. V lost 2 bases and J 6 bases, leaving 8 bases between the germline ends. The CDR3 is 13 amino acids. In germline, CDR1 is MNHEY, CDR2 SVGAGI.

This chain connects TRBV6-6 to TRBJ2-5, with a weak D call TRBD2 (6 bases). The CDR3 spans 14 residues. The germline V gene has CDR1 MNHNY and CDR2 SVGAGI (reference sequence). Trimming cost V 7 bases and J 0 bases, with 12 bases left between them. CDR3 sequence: CASIGGRDQETQYF. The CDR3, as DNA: TGTGCCAGCATCGGGGGTAGGGACCAAGAGACCCAGTACTTC.

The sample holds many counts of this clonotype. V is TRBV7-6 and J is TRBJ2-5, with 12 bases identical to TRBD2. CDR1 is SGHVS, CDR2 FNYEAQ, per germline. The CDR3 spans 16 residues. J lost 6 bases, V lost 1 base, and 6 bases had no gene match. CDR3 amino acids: CASSLGALAGGQTQYF. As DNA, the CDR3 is TGTGCCAGCAGCTTAGGCGCCCTAGCGGGGGGGCAGACCCAGTACTTC.